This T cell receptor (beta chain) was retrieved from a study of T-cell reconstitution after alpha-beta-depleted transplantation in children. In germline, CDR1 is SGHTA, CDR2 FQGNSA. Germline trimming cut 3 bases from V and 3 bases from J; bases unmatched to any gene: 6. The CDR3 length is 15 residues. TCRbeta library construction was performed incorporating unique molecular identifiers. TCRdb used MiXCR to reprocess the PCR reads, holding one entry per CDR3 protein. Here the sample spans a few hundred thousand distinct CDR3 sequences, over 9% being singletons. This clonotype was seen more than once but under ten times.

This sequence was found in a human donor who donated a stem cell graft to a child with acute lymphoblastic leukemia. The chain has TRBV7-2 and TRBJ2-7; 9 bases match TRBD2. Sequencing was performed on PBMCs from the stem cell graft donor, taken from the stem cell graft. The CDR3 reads CASSFGGRAIYEQYF. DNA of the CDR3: TGTGCCAGCAGCTTTGGCGGGAGGGCCATCTACGAGCAGTACTTC.